This is a list of T cell receptor beta chains from one sample in a study of glioma-infiltrating T cells. From the multiplex PCR reads, TCRdb called clonotypes with MiXCR, one entry per CDR3 protein. The sample lists 110,000 or so distinct CDR3 sequences, 25% occurring once. Sequenced sample: glioma tissue, nonneoplastic brain tissue, or PBMCs (not recorded which). These receptors came from a human donor with low-grade glioma or glioblastoma, undergoing nonglioma brain surgery, or in good health (not recorded which). The CDR3 runs from the conserved cysteine through the conserved F or W. Each record gives: clone size, V gene, CDR3 protein. Size values are once, few and many counts, or a class for expanded clones, and some rows have none.

many TRBV5-1 CASGDRAIGEQYF
many TRBV7-9 CASSLGGTGKTEAFF
. TRBV6-1 CASTGLAGGYNKQYF
. TRBV6-2/TRBV6-3 CVSSYIGRAGTDTQYF
many TRBV6-1 CASSRLKPWAGGNTIYF
. TRBV7-3 CASSLVRGGRDTHYF
many TRBV3-1 CASSQTLETQYF
many TRBV7-9 CASCLNAGTSGLNEQFF
many TRBV7-2 CASSLMVASGRSYEQYF
. TRBV27 CASSLGTGYTF
many TRBV16 CASSPQLGGINYGYTF
few TRBV5-1 CASSFGPGTTEAFF
few TRBV5-1 CASSLIGGDEKLFF
. TRBV6-2/TRBV6-3 CASSNNSGELFF
many TRBV28 CASSFWAVKVQYF
many TRBV2 CASRRGSNEKLFF
many TRBV6-5 CASSYSFGSTDTQYF